Presented here are 29 T cell receptor beta chains from one specimen sequenced in a study of tumor-infiltrating lymphocytes in oesophageal squamous cell carcinoma (dated by TCRdb to the mid-2010s). The method behind the library was PCR. TCRdb names Illumina HiSeq 2000 as the instrument used. The public sequencing data were trimmed at Q25 with fastp and processed into clonotypes with MiXCR by TCRdb, which kept only in-frame beta chains. A single entry per CDR3 protein holds the most common genes and DNA from its merged rows. The sample yields about 11,000 distinct CDR3 sequences; 50% to 60% were counted once. Almost 25% of the sample is taken by the ten largest. The sample comprised esophageal tumor tissue. The receptors here all came from a male donor with esophageal squamous cell carcinoma.

This clonotype showed up many times. This may come from a read error, since a much larger clone is one base off. CDR3 sequence reads: CASSLRTGKHNEQYF. The CDR3 DNA reads TGTGCCAGCAGCTTAAGGACAGGGAAGCACAATGAGCAGTACTTC. The chain employs TRBV7-2 and TRBJ2-5; 8 positions match TRBD1. Germline values: CDR1 SGHTA, CDR2 FQGNSA. CDR3 length equals 15 residues. The V segment lost 2 bases and the J segment 11 bases; nucleotides outside the gene matches: 13.

The chain carries TRBV7-2 and TRBJ2-5; D might be TRBD2 (6 bases). With the DNA end fitting TRBJ2-7 better, the J assignment may be wrong. The V gene's germline CDR1 is SGHTA and CDR2 FQGNSA. CDR3 length: 15 amino acids. As DNA, the CDR3 is TGTGCCAGCAGCTTAGGCGGGACCACTGCCTACGAGCAGTACTTC. It encodes CASSLGGTTAYEQYF.

The V call is TRBV7-2, the J call TRBJ2-3; 9 bases line up with TRBD1. Germline values: CDR1 SGHTA, CDR2 FQGNSA. The length of the CDR3 is 16 residues. V lost 0 bases and J lost 6; bases outside the gene matches: 7. This CDR3 reads CASSLAGQGRSDTQYF. The DNA for the CDR3 is TGTGCCAGCAGCTTAGCGGGACAGGGCAGATCGGATACGCAGTATTTT.

The chain recombines TRBV7-3 with TRBJ2-1; D is possibly TRBD1 (5 bases). V was pared by 1 base and J by 5 bases, with 15 bases between. The CDR3 consists of 16 residues. From germline, CDR1 is SGHTA and CDR2 FQGTGA. The CDR3, as DNA: TGTGCCAGCAGCTTAAAGGGGTACGGGTGGGACAATGAGCAGTTCTTC. Translated: CASSLKGYGWDNEQFF.

This chain uses TRBV12-3 or TRBV12-4 with TRBJ2-3; unclear D gene. The CDR3 totals 14 residues. The ends were cut back, 3 bases at V and 0 bases at J, with 7 bases in the middle. The CDR3 spells CASSLGRSTDTQYF. CDR3 bases: TGTGCCAGCAGTTTGGGCCGTAGCACAGATACGCAGTATTTT.

As regards this clonotype: The missing conserved phenylalanine or tryptophan at the end of this CDR3 makes a read error likely. It is unclear where the CDR3 begins or ends on the DNA, so no DNA is shown, and the CDR3 is as TCRdb lists it. This chain uses TRBV12-3 or TRBV12-4 with TRBJ2-5; the listed D gene, TRBD2, was not tested against the DNA. The length of the CDR3 is 16 amino acids, counting both ends. The CDR3 loop reads CASSSLESSYEQYFGS.

This chain links TRBV11-2 with TRBJ2-1, with D perhaps TRBD1 (6 bases). The J call may not be correct, given that the DNA end is closer to TRBJ2-7. Germline V lookup: CDR1 SGHAT, CDR2 FQNNGV. CDR3 length: 14 residues. The CDR3, as DNA: TGTGCCAGCCGGCAGGGGTCCTCCTACAATGAGCAGTACTTC. This gives the protein CASRQGSSYNEQYF.

Sample share makes this clonotype large (0.1 to 1%). The rearrangement joins TRBV7-3 to TRBJ2-1; TRBD1 is a possible D gene (5 bases). The germline V gene has CDR1 SGHTA and CDR2 FQGTGA. There are 15 residues in the CDR3. Trimming took 2 bases from V and 1 from J, leaving 9 bases between them. The CDR3 DNA reads as TGTGCCAGCAGCTTACAGTCAGGGTCCTACAATGAGCAGTTCTTC. This translates into CASSLQSGSYNEQFF.

This clonotype was seen ten or more times. The chain employs TRBV19 and TRBJ2-1; 7 bases line up with TRBD2. Trimming cost V 4 bases and J 8 bases; bases outside gene matches: 8. The CDR3 runs to 14 residues. In germline, CDR1 is LNHDA, CDR2 SQIVND (reference sequence). This chain's CDR3 is CASSTRLARYEQFF. The CDR3 nucleotides read TGTGCCAGTAGTACTAGACTAGCCCGATATGAGCAGTTCTTC.

In the case of this clonotype: The conserved phenylalanine or tryptophan is not found at the CDR3 terminus, so this likely reflects a read error. No DNA is shown, since the ends of the CDR3 on it are uncertain; the CDR3 is the one TCRdb lists. CDR3 protein: CASSLVGTGGGYTFGS. The V gene is TRBV7-2, the J gene TRBJ2-7; the tabulated D call, TRBD1, remains unverified against the DNA. Both ends counted, the CDR3 spans 16 residues. Germline V gene lookup returns CDR1 SGHTA and CDR2 FQGNSA.

This CDR3 is CASSLDTNTDTQYF. In DNA form, the CDR3 reads TGTGCCAGCAGCTTAGATACAAACACAGATACGCAGTATTTT. The rearrangement uses TRBV7-6 and TRBJ2-3; D not resolved. CDR1 and CDR2 from the germline V gene are SGHVS and FNYEAQ. Trimming removed 1 base from V and 2 bases from J, with 7 bases in between. This CDR3 comprises 14 residues.

The J gene is TRBJ2-1, the V gene TRBV6-1; D unclear. The tail of the sequence fits TRBJ2-7 better, so the J call may be wrong. Germline loops: CDR1 MNHNS, CDR2 SASEGT. The CDR3 runs to 12 residues. The CDR3 coding sequence is TGTGCCAGCAGTGCAGCCTACAATGAGCAGTACTTC. Translating gives CASSAAYNEQYF.

This clonotype is large. The rearrangement joins TRBV28 to TRBJ2-5; D gene unclear. Germline V gene data show CDR1 as MDHEN and CDR2 as SYDVKM. Trimming left V 5 bases short and J 1 base short, with 14 bases between. The CDR3 runs to 15 residues. CDR3 residues: CASSPLLKSQETQYF. CDR3 sequence (DNA): TGTGCCAGCAGTCCCCTCCTTAAGTCCCAAGAGACCCAGTACTTC. The entire variable domain, with the rest obtained from reference TRBV28 and TRBJ2-5, is as follows: DVKVTQSSRYLVKRTGEKVFLECVQDMDHENMFWYRQDPGLGLRLIYFSYDVKMKEKGDIPEGYSVSREKKERFSLILESASTNQTSMYLCASSPLLKSQETQYFGPGTRLLVL.

This clonotype was counted at least ten times. The chain employs TRBV28 and TRBJ2-1, with a tentative D call TRBD2 (5 bases). The CDR3 runs 11 residues. Trimming took 10 bases from V and 8 from J, leaving 12 bases between them. Germline CDR1 MDHEN, CDR2 SYDVKM. CDR3 sequence (DNA): TGTGCCACGGCGGGTTTCGATGAGCAGTTCTTC. Translating gives CATAGFDEQFF.

This clonotype was observed many times. The chain recombines TRBV20-1 with TRBJ2-5; the match to TRBD1 covers 10 bases. J was trimmed by 5 bases and V by 7 bases; bases with no gene match: 4. CDR1 and CDR2 (germline): DFQATT, SNEGSKA (reference sequence). The CDR3 has 12 residues. CDR3 nucleotides: TGCAGTGGGGAGGACAGGGGGGAGACCCAGTACTTC. Protein: CSGEDRGETQYF.

The CDR3 loop is CASSTLGASGRYYNEQFF. The DNA of the CDR3 is TGTGCCAGCAGCACTTTGGGGGCTAGTGGGAGGTACTACAATGAGCAGTTCTTC. J is TRBJ2-1 and V is TRBV12-3 or TRBV12-4; either TRBD1 or TRBD2 may supply D (6 bases each). V was trimmed by 6 bases and J by 3 bases, leaving 24 bases between them. This CDR3 spans 18 amino acids.

J is TRBJ2-7 and V is TRBV7-4, with D perhaps given as TRBD1 or TRBD2 (5 bases each). Trimming stripped 3 bases from V and 5 bases from J, with 8 bases between. CDR3 size: 12 residues. Germline V gene data show CDR1 as SGHVT and CDR2 as SQSDAQ. The CDR3 region has the DNA TGTGCCAGCAGCTTCAGAGGGGACGAGCAGTACTTC. This sequence encodes CASSFRGDEQYF.

This clonotype came up a few times. A read error is likely, as this CDR3 ends without the conserved phenylalanine or tryptophan. The DNA is omitted, as the CDR3 cannot be located on it reliably, and the CDR3 follows TCRdb's listing. CDR3 region: CASSLGLSYNEQFFGA. The chain links TRBV7-2 to TRBJ2-5; the table's TRBD1 call for D was not verified on the DNA. Including both end residues, the CDR3 is 16 amino acids long. The V gene's germline CDR1 is SGHTA and CDR2 FQGNSA.

This chain uses TRBV7-9 with TRBJ2-5; D call uncertain. The J call may not be correct, given that the DNA end is closer to TRBJ2-7. The CDR3 is 11 residues long. CDR1 is SEHNR and CDR2 is FQNEAQ in the germline V gene (reference sequence). Written as DNA, the CDR3 is TGTGCCAGCAGCCCCCGGTACGAGCAGTACTTC. Translation: CASSPRYEQYF.

The chain couples TRBV19 to TRBJ2-4, with 13 bases fitting TRBD2. The J call may not be correct, given that the DNA end is closer to TRBJ2-1. This CDR3 is 16 amino acids long. Germline-derived CDR1 and CDR2 are LNHDA and SQIVND (reference sequence). The CDR3 sequence: CASSKTSGRADNEQFF. CDR3 DNA sequence: TGTGCCAGTAGTAAAACTAGCGGGAGGGCGGACAATGAGCAGTTCTTC.

With respect to this clonotype: Mismatch with germline at one junction end may stem from a read error. V usage is TRBV13 and J usage is TRBJ1-1; possibly TRBD1 for D (6 bases). The CDR3 is 13 amino acids. Germline V lookup: CDR1 PRHDT, CDR2 FYEKMQ (reference sequence). The CDR3 DNA reads TGCGCCAGCAGCGTTGGACAGAGCACTGAAGCTTTCTTT. Residues: CASSVGQSTEAFF.

CDR3 sequence reads: CASSQPRLYNEQFF. The DNA for the CDR3 is TGTGCCAGCAGTCAACCCCGGCTTTACAATGAGCAGTTCTTC. The chain has TRBV6-1 and TRBJ2-5; D is uncertain. The J call may be in error: the DNA end matches TRBJ2-1 better. The CDR3 covers 14 residues. Germline V gene lookup returns CDR1 MNHNS and CDR2 SASEGT.

The genes are TRBV7-3 and TRBJ2-7, with D unclear. The DNA matches TRBJ2-1 better at its end, which makes the J call doubtful. This CDR3 is built from 14 residues. Germline V gene data show CDR1 as SGHTA and CDR2 as FQGTGA. CDR3 nucleotides: TGTGCCAGCAGCTTAACCCTCTCCTACAATGAGCAGTTCTTC. Its translation: CASSLTLSYNEQFF.

The chain uses TRBV6-1 and TRBJ1-5; D not resolved. The CDR3 is 14 residues long. The V and J ends lost 7 bases and 0 bases respectively, with 10 bases between them. CDR1 is MNHNS and CDR2 is SASEGT in the germline V gene. For the CDR3, the DNA is TGTGCCAGCACCGGAACGAATAGCAATCAGCCCCAGCATTTT. The encoded protein is CASTGTNSNQPQHF.

In this sample, this clonotype turned up many times. The chain couples TRBV5-1 to TRBJ2-2; 9 bases match TRBD1. CDR3 length equals 16 residues. Trimming removed 4 bases from V and 3 bases from J; junction bases left unmatched: 7. Germline CDR1 SGHRS, CDR2 YFSETQ. The CDR3 reads CASSLITGGDTGELFF. The DNA for the CDR3 is TGCGCCAGCAGCCTCATCACAGGGGGCGACACCGGGGAGCTGTTTTTT.

In its sample, this clonotype was seen a few times. This likely comes from a read error, as the CDR3 has no conserved phenylalanine or tryptophan at its end. The DNA is left out, because the CDR3 cannot be placed on it with certainty; the CDR3 is given as TCRdb lists it. The chain combines TRBV7-3 with TRBJ1-1; TRBD1, the D gene given by the table, was not confirmed from the DNA. The CDR3 adds up to 19 amino acids, both ends counted. CDR1 SGHTA and CDR2 FQGTGA come from the germline V gene. This CDR3 reads CASSLTPTGRRTMSSSSGQ.

This clonotype has at least ten counts. The genes are TRBV5-6 and TRBJ2-5; D might be TRBD1 or TRBD2, each matching 5 bases. Gene TRBJ2-7 matches the end of the DNA better, so the J call may be wrong. The CDR3 covers 16 residues. Germline lookup yields CDR1 SGHDT and CDR2 YYEEEE. The CDR3 bases are TGTGCCAGCAGCTTGAGAACCGGGACGGTCACCACCGAGCAGTACTTC. Translating it yields CASSLRTGTVTTEQYF.

The chain combines TRBV7-2 with TRBJ2-3, with D unclear. Looked up from germline, CDR1 is SGHTA and CDR2 is FQGNSA. Trimming cost V 1 base and J 2 bases, with 10 bases left between them. This CDR3 has 15 amino acids. CDR3: CASSLVVGPTDTQYF. The CDR3 region has the DNA TGTGCCAGCAGCTTAGTGGTAGGCCCCACAGATACGCAGTATTTT.

The chain carries TRBV7-8 and TRBJ2-1; D gene uncertain. The J call may not be correct, given that the DNA end is closer to TRBJ2-7. The CDR3 is made up of 17 amino acids. Per the germline V gene, CDR1 is SGHVS and CDR2 is FQNEAQ. The CDR3 sequence is CASSLVQAEWLVNEQYF. The CDR3 bases are TGTGCCAGCAGCTTAGTCCAGGCGGAATGGTTGGTCAATGAGCAGTACTTC.